The rows below give T cell receptor beta chains drawn from one sample of a study of post-analysis software for immune sequencing data. One entry per CDR3 protein results from TCRdb running MiXCR on the PCR reads. The table has approximately 350,000 distinct CDR3 sequences, 30% to 45% seen once. Sequencing input: blood. These receptors all come from a girl between 10 and 17 years old with multiple sclerosis. The CDR3 runs from the conserved cysteine through the conserved F or W. The D gene is left open where the match is weak. Clone size, where shown, is once, few, many, or a class for clones that have expanded.

clone size: .
D gene: TRBD1
J gene: TRBJ1-1
V gene: TRBV7-9
CDR3 DNA: TGTGCCAGCAGCCCGAGAGGGCCCACAGGGGTCCCGAACACTGAAGCTTTCTTT
CDR3 protein: CASSPRGPTGVPNTEAFF

clone size: .
D gene: .
J gene: TRBJ1-4
V gene: TRBV7-2
CDR3 DNA: TGTGCCAGCAGCCCCTACAATGAAAAACTGTTTTTT
CDR3 protein: CASSPYNEKLFF

clone size: .
D gene: TRBD2
J gene: TRBJ2-3
V gene: TRBV7-2
CDR3 DNA: TGTGCCAGCAGCTTCACTAGCGGGGGGTTTAGAGATACGCAGTATTTT
CDR3 protein: CASSFTSGGFRDTQYF

clone size: .
D gene: .
J gene: TRBJ2-7
V gene: TRBV20-1
CDR3 DNA: TGCAGTGCTAGAGAGAAAGGACGGACTCGATACGAGCAGTACTTC
CDR3 protein: CSAREKGRTRYEQYF

clone size: few
D gene: .
J gene: TRBJ2-5
V gene: TRBV7-3
CDR3 DNA: TGTGCCAGCAGCCGCGGTCAGGGAGAGACCCAGTACTTC
CDR3 protein: CASSRGQGETQYF

clone size: .
D gene: TRBD1
J gene: TRBJ1-2
V gene: TRBV29-1
CDR3 DNA: TGCAGCGGCCGAACAGGGGGTAGCTATGGCTACACCTTC
CDR3 protein: CSGRTGGSYGYTF

clone size: .
D gene: .
J gene: TRBJ2-7
V gene: TRBV24-1
CDR3 DNA: TGTGCCACCAGTGATTTGGCGCCAGGGTCCCAACTTTACGAGCAGTACTTC
CDR3 protein: CATSDLAPGSQLYEQYF

clone size: .
D gene: .
J gene: TRBJ2-3
V gene: TRBV27
CDR3 DNA: TGTGCCAGCACCTGGGGGCTAGCGGACACAGATACGCAGTATTTT
CDR3 protein: CASTWGLADTDTQYF

clone size: few
D gene: .
J gene: TRBJ1-1
V gene: TRBV11-2
CDR3 DNA: TGTGCCAGCAGCCCTAGACCCACTGAAGCTTTCTTT
CDR3 protein: CASSPRPTEAFF

clone size: .
D gene: TRBD1
J gene: TRBJ1-2
V gene: TRBV5-1
CDR3 DNA: TGCGCCAGCAGCTACTACGGACAGGGTAGGGAGGGCTACACCTTC
CDR3 protein: CASSYYGQGREGYTF

clone size: .
D gene: .
J gene: TRBJ1-1
V gene: TRBV3-1
CDR3 DNA: TGTGCCAGCAGCCAACTAAGGGCAGGGATGAACACTGAAGCTTTCTTT
CDR3 protein: CASSQLRAGMNTEAFF

clone size: .
D gene: TRBD1
J gene: TRBJ2-1
V gene: TRBV20-1
CDR3 DNA: TGCAGTGCCAACAGGGGCGAAAATGAGCAGTTCTTC
CDR3 protein: CSANRGENEQFF

clone size: few
D gene: .
J gene: TRBJ1-2
V gene: TRBV4-1
CDR3 DNA: TGCGCCAGCAGCCAAGATGGGCGCCCAAGTATTGATGGCTACACCTTC
CDR3 protein: CASSQDGRPSIDGYTF

clone size: .
D gene: TRBD1
J gene: TRBJ2-4
V gene: TRBV7-9
CDR3 DNA: TGTGCCAGCAGCCGGACAGGGGGCCGGAACATTCAGTACTTC
CDR3 protein: CASSRTGGRNIQYF

clone size: .
D gene: TRBD2
J gene: TRBJ2-2
V gene: TRBV5-1
CDR3 DNA: TGCGCCAGCAGCTTGGGGCTAGCGGGGAACACCGGGGAGCTGTTTTTT
CDR3 protein: CASSLGLAGNTGELFF

clone size: .
D gene: .
J gene: TRBJ2-1
V gene: TRBV5-5
CDR3 DNA: TGTGCCAGCAGTTCCGGGCTTTTCCCCTACAATGAGCAGTTCTTC
CDR3 protein: CASSSGLFPYNEQFF

clone size: .
D gene: .
J gene: TRBJ1-1
V gene: TRBV27
CDR3 DNA: TGTGCCAACAGTTCCCTGGGGACTGAAGCTTTCTTT
CDR3 protein: CANSSLGTEAFF